The sample holds a few counts of the clone carrying this T cell receptor (beta chain). The antigen is not known. Healthy individuals of Caucasian origin from Russia, aged roughly 6 to 100, served as donors. A second PCR of roughly 7 to 11 cycles used a sample-barcoded 5' primer and a J-beta primer mix. TCRdb reanalysed the 5' RACE reads using MiXCR and keeps one entry per CDR3 protein. The data show under 2,000,000 distinct CDR3 sequences, 49% seen once. The source of the sample is a study of blood T cells in healthy people across ages. Overall study results and limits: Researchers judged that diversity estimates from one million T cells fell short of true values. A roughly linear age-dependent decrease characterized TCR beta diversity per million T cells.

The germline V gene has CDR1 SGHTA and CDR2 FQGNSA. Losses at the gene ends were 2 bases for V and 2 bases for J; bases not matched to a gene: 6. The length of the CDR3 is 17 residues. The sample comprised blood. This chain connects TRBV7-2 to TRBJ2-1; 10 bases map to TRBD1. The sequence came from a woman in her thirties or forties in good health. DNA of the CDR3: TGTGCCAGCAGCTTAATCTGGACAGGGGGTGCCTACAATGAGCAGTTCTTC. Translating gives CASSLIWTGGAYNEQFF.